This TCR beta chain came from a study of shared clonotypes between healthy human individuals. The germline gives CDR1 SGHTA, CDR2 FQGNSA. The CDR3 length is 14 residues. V was trimmed by 1 base and J by 9 bases, leaving 13 bases between them. The repertoire was sequenced with immunoSEQ multiplex PCR; TCRdb's copy has only in-frame clones and lacks some. The repertoire has fewer than 2.5 million clones, over 85% of them found once; the top ten carry more than 0.35%. Input material: naive CD4+ T cells from PBMCs. Subset given: CD45RA+ positively selected. The receptor was isolated from a young man in good health. Some clones in this sample may be carry-over from other donors' samples. This rearrangement joins TRBV7-2 to TRBJ2-4; maybe TRBD1 (6 bases). CDR3 loop: CASSLDLTTGIQYF. The CDR3, as DNA: TGTGCCAGCAGCTTAGACCTCACGACAGGCATTCAGTACTTC.